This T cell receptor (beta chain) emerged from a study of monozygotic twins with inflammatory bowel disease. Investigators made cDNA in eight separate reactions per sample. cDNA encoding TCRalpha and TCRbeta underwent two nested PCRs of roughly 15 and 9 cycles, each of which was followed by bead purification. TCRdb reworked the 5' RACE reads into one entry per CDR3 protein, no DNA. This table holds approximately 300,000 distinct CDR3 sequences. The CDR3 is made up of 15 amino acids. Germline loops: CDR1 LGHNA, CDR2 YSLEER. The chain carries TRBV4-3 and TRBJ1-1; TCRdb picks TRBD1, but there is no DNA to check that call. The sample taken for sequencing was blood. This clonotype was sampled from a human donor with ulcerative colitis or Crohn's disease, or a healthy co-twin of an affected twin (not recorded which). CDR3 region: CASSQDWGADTEAFF.